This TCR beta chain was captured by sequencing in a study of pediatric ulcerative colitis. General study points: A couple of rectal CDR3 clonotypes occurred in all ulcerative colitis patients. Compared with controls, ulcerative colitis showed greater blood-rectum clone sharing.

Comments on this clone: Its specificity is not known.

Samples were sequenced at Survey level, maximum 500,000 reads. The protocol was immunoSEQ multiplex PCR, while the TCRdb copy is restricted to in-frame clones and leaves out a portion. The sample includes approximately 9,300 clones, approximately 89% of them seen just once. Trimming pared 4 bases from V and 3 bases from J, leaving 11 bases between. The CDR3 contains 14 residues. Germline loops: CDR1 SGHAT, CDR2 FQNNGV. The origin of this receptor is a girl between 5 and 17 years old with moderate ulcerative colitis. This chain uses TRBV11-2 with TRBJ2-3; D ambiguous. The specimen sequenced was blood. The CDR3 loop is CASSSRAQTDTQYF. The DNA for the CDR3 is TGTGCCAGCAGCTCCCGGGCTCAAACAGATACGCAGTATTTT.